This is a list of T cell receptor beta chains from one sample in a study of control samples from healthy donors and cancer patients. Some clones are missing from TCRdb's copy, which holds only in-frame ones; the method was immunoSEQ multiplex PCR. The repertoire has about 81,000 clones, roughly 93% of them found once; the top ten carry approximately 4.8%. The specimen sequenced was blood. Receptors originate from a woman younger than 35 in good health. CDR3s include the opening cysteine and the closing phenylalanine or tryptophan. A D gene is named only where the DNA matches it firmly. Expanded clones get a size class; other rows say once, few or many, or leave the size out.

v_gene: TRBV25-1
abundance: NA
d_gene: NA
j_gene: TRBJ1-4
CDR3nt: TGTGCCAGCAGTGCCTCAGGCGGGGGGGGAGCTAATGAAAAACTGTTTTTT
CDR3aa: CASSASGGGGANEKLFF

v_gene: TRBV27
abundance: NA
d_gene: NA
j_gene: TRBJ2-5
CDR3nt: TGTGCCAGCAGTCAAACAGCAGGTATAGAGACCCAGTACTTC
CDR3aa: CASSQTAGIETQYF

v_gene: TRBV7-9
abundance: NA
d_gene: NA
j_gene: TRBJ1-3
CDR3nt: TGTGCCAGCAGCCCCGGGACGGGAGGAAACACCATATATTTT
CDR3aa: CASSPGTGGNTIYF

v_gene: TRBV28
abundance: NA
d_gene: NA
j_gene: TRBJ2-7
CDR3nt: TGTGCCAGCAGTTTTTCAGGGTCCTCCTACGAGCAGTACTTC
CDR3aa: CASSFSGSSYEQYF

v_gene: TRBV11-2
abundance: NA
d_gene: TRBD2
j_gene: TRBJ2-2
CDR3nt: TGTGCCAGCAGCTTAGCCCGTTTTTCGGGAGGGCCCACCGGGGAGCTGTTTTTT
CDR3aa: CASSLARFSGGPTGELFF

v_gene: TRBV5-1
abundance: NA
d_gene: NA
j_gene: TRBJ2-6
CDR3nt: TGCGCCAGCAGCTTGGGACTGAGGGGTAGTGGGGCCAACGTCCTGACTTTC
CDR3aa: CASSLGLRGSGANVLTF

v_gene: TRBV6-5
abundance: NA
d_gene: TRBD1
j_gene: TRBJ1-6
CDR3nt: TGTGCCAGCAGTCCACAGGGGATCGGATACTCACCCCTCCACTTT
CDR3aa: CASSPQGIGYSPLHF

v_gene: TRBV5-6
abundance: NA
d_gene: NA
j_gene: TRBJ1-3
CDR3nt: TGTGCCAGCAGCTTGTGGACGAGCTCTGGAAACACCATATATTTT
CDR3aa: CASSLWTSSGNTIYF

v_gene: TRBV7-2
abundance: NA
d_gene: NA
j_gene: TRBJ2-2
CDR3nt: TGTGCCAGCAGCTTAGGCAGGGTGAACACCGGGGAGCTGTTTTTT
CDR3aa: CASSLGRVNTGELFF

v_gene: TRBV19
abundance: NA
d_gene: TRBD1
j_gene: TRBJ1-5
CDR3nt: TGTGCCAGTATGGAGGTACAGGGGAATCAGCCCCAGCATTTT
CDR3aa: CASMEVQGNQPQHF

v_gene: TRBV24-1
abundance: NA
d_gene: NA
j_gene: TRBJ1-6
CDR3nt: TGTGCCACCAGTGATTTAACCGCCCCTCCGAGGGGCTTAGGTTCACCCCTCCACTTT
CDR3aa: CATSDLTAPPRGLGSPLHF

v_gene: TRBV4-1
abundance: once
d_gene: TRBD1
j_gene: TRBJ1-2
CDR3nt: TGCGCCAGCAGCCAAGCTCCATCCCCGACAGGGTTTGGCTATGGCTACACCTTC
CDR3aa: CASSQAPSPTGFGYGYTF

v_gene: TRBV15
abundance: NA
d_gene: NA
j_gene: TRBJ2-3
CDR3nt: TGTGCCACCAGCAGAGGTGGAGGGGAGGTAGATACGCAGTATTTT
CDR3aa: CATSRGGGEVDTQYF

v_gene: TRBV12-3/TRBV12-4
abundance: NA
d_gene: NA
j_gene: TRBJ1-2
CDR3nt: TGTGCCAGCAGTCAAGACAGGCCCTATGGCTACACCTTC
CDR3aa: CASSQDRPYGYTF

v_gene: TRBV28
abundance: NA
d_gene: NA
j_gene: TRBJ2-1
CDR3nt: TGTGCCAGCAGTCCCGTATGGGGCAATGAGCAGTTCTTC
CDR3aa: CASSPVWGNEQFF

v_gene: TRBV9
abundance: few
d_gene: NA
j_gene: TRBJ1-6
CDR3nt: TGTGCCAGCAGCGTAGGACAGGCCACTAATTCACCCCTCCACTTT
CDR3aa: CASSVGQATNSPLHF

v_gene: TRBV5-4
abundance: few
d_gene: NA
j_gene: TRBJ2-3
CDR3nt: TGTGCCAGCAGTGACAGTGTACACACAGATACGCAGTATTTT
CDR3aa: CASSDSVHTDTQYF

v_gene: TRBV4-1
abundance: NA
d_gene: NA
j_gene: TRBJ2-7
CDR3nt: TGCGCCAGCAGCGCGGGATCGGAGAGCTCCTACGAGCAGTACTTC
CDR3aa: CASSAGSESSYEQYF

v_gene: TRBV7-9
abundance: NA
d_gene: TRBD2
j_gene: TRBJ2-1
CDR3nt: TGTGCCAGCAGCTCGCTTTCTAGCGGAGGCTACAATGAGCAGTTCTTC
CDR3aa: CASSSLSSGGYNEQFF

v_gene: TRBV20-1
abundance: NA
d_gene: NA
j_gene: TRBJ2-7
CDR3nt: TGCAGTGCTAGTCCTACAGGGTCTTACGAGCAGTACTTC
CDR3aa: CSASPTGSYEQYF

v_gene: TRBV28
abundance: NA
d_gene: NA
j_gene: TRBJ1-2
CDR3nt: TGTGCCAGCAGTTTGCGAGCGGATAACTATGGCTACACCTTC
CDR3aa: CASSLRADNYGYTF

v_gene: TRBV29-1
abundance: NA
d_gene: NA
j_gene: TRBJ2-7
CDR3nt: TGCAGCGTTCAAAATCTTGCCTCCGAGCAGTACTTC
CDR3aa: CSVQNLASEQYF

v_gene: TRBV6-2/TRBV6-3
abundance: NA
d_gene: NA
j_gene: TRBJ1-2
CDR3nt: TGTGCCAGCAGTAGAAGGGATGGCTACACCTTC
CDR3aa: CASSRRDGYTF

v_gene: TRBV4-3
abundance: NA
d_gene: NA
j_gene: TRBJ1-3
CDR3nt: TGCGCCAGCAGCCAAGATACGTGGGGAGGAAACACCATATATTTT
CDR3aa: CASSQDTWGGNTIYF

v_gene: TRBV27
abundance: NA
d_gene: NA
j_gene: TRBJ1-3
CDR3nt: TGTGCCAGCAGTCCGTTCCCTGGAAACACCATATATTTT
CDR3aa: CASSPFPGNTIYF

v_gene: TRBV2
abundance: NA
d_gene: TRBD1
j_gene: TRBJ2-5
CDR3nt: TGTGCCAGCAGGGCGACAGGGGGCGGTAGGGAGACCCAGTACTTC
CDR3aa: CASRATGGGRETQYF

v_gene: TRBV6-1
abundance: NA
d_gene: NA
j_gene: TRBJ2-3
CDR3nt: TGTGCCAGCAGTGACACTCTCCTAGCAGATACGCAGTATTTT
CDR3aa: CASSDTLLADTQYF

v_gene: TRBV6-6
abundance: once
d_gene: TRBD1
j_gene: TRBJ1-2
CDR3nt: TGTGCCAGCAGTCCTAGGACAGGGAAGAGGAGGGCCTATGGCTACACCTTC
CDR3aa: CASSPRTGKRRAYGYTF

v_gene: TRBV7-2
abundance: NA
d_gene: NA
j_gene: TRBJ1-2
CDR3nt: TGTGCCAGCAGCTATCTAGGCTACACCTTC
CDR3aa: CASSYLGYTF

v_gene: TRBV29-1
abundance: NA
d_gene: NA
j_gene: TRBJ1-5
CDR3nt: TGCAGCGTTGAACTAGGGGTTAATCAGCCCCAGCATTTT
CDR3aa: CSVELGVNQPQHF

v_gene: TRBV5-4
abundance: NA
d_gene: NA
j_gene: TRBJ2-7
CDR3nt: TGTGCCAGCAGATCGGGAAACGAGCAGTACTTC
CDR3aa: CASRSGNEQYF